These 8 T cell receptor beta chains originate from one sample sequenced in a study of T-cell reconstitution after alpha-beta-depleted transplantation in children. General study findings and limits: T-cell counts and diversity at one year following transplant were attributed mainly to newly produced T cells.

Unique molecular identifiers tagged the TCRbeta library. Using its own MiXCR run on the PCR reads, TCRdb lists one record per CDR3 protein. The sample consists of 330,000 or so distinct CDR3 sequences, roughly 7.8% of them appearing once. These receptors have no identified antigens. The specimen was peripheral blood, collected 360 days after TCRalphabeta/CD19-depleted stem cell transplant. These receptors were collected from a female patient aged 2-15 years who had a stem cell transplant for Fanconi anemia, so the T cells may come from the graft donor.

This clonotype showed up many times. J is TRBJ2-5 and V is TRBV3-1; possibly TRBD1 for D (7 bases). The V gene's germline CDR1 is LGHDT and CDR2 YNNKEL (reference sequence). Trimming removed 1 base from V and 1 base from J, with 19 bases in between. The CDR3 is 18 amino acids. CDR3 coding DNA: TGTGCCAGCAGCCAAGCGGGTGGAGGGACAGAGCTCCAAGAGACCCAGTACTTC. Protein product: CASSQAGGGTELQETQYF.

There are many counts of this clonotype. The V and J genes are TRBV12-3 or TRBV12-4 and TRBJ1-5; D gene ambiguous. The CDR3 loop spans 13 amino acids. The V gene lost 1 base and the J gene lost 5 bases, with 6 bases spanning the gap. CDR3 residues: CASSLGRDQPQHF. As DNA, the CDR3 is TGTGCCAGCAGTTTAGGGAGGGATCAGCCCCAGCATTTT.

This clonotype was picked up many times. V usage is TRBV6-2 or TRBV6-3 and J usage is TRBJ2-7; TRBD2 agrees at 8 bases. Germline V gene data show CDR1 as MNHEY and CDR2 as SVGEGT. The CDR3 totals 13 residues. The junction had 5 bases not matched to a gene; V was cut back by 6 bases and J by 4 bases. The CDR3 loop is CASSSAGVYEQYF. The CDR3 DNA is TGTGCCAGCAGCTCAGCGGGAGTGTACGAGCAGTACTTC.

This clonotype was detected many times. The rearrangement joins TRBV12-3 or TRBV12-4 to TRBJ2-6; D unresolved. This CDR3 has 12 residues. Trimming shortened V by 5 bases and J by 9 bases, and 8 bases separated the two germline ends. The DNA of the CDR3 is TGTGCCAGCAGTCTCGTCTACAACGTCCTGACTTTC. Its protein product is CASSLVYNVLTF.

This clonotype was counted ten times or more. The chain recombines TRBV5-4 with TRBJ2-7; TRBD2 matches at 7 bases. The CDR3 length is 15 residues. Germline CDR1 reads SGHNT; CDR2 reads YYREEE (reference sequence). Trimming cost V 0 bases and J 4 bases; bases outside gene matches: 7. For the CDR3, the DNA is TGTGCCAGCAGCTTGGTTTTCGGGAGGAAATACGAGCAGTACTTC. Translating gives CASSLVFGRKYEQYF. Based on the CDR3 plus reference TRBV5-4 and TRBJ2-7, the full variable domain is ETGVTQSPTHLIKTRGQQVTLRCSSQSGHNTVSWYQQALGQGPQFIFQYYREEENGRGNFPPRFSGLQFPNYSSELNVNALELDDSALYLCASSLVFGRKYEQYFGPGTRLTVT.

The chain couples TRBV6-1 to TRBJ1-4, with D perhaps TRBD1 (6 bases). The CDR3 sequence is 15 residues long. V lost 1 base and J lost 4, with 10 bases in between. Germline loops: CDR1 MNHNS, CDR2 SASEGT. CDR3 protein: CASSEDRARNEKLFF. Here the CDR3 DNA reads TGTGCCAGCAGTGAAGACAGGGCTCGTAATGAAAAACTGTTTTTT.

In its sample, this clonotype was seen a few times. This chain connects TRBV2 to TRBJ2-1; 9 nucleotides agree with TRBD2. V gave up 8 bases and J gave up 0 bases; unmatched junction bases: 14. Germline V CDR1 and CDR2: SNHLY, FYNNEI. The CDR3 is 18 amino acids. CDR3 loop: CASGDSLGLASSYNEQFF. CDR3 sequence (DNA): TGTGCCAGCGGCGACTCCCTCGGACTAGCGAGCTCCTACAATGAGCAGTTCTTC. Full variable domain (remainder filled in from reference TRBV2 and TRBJ2-1): EPEVTQTPSHQVTQMGQEVILRCVPISNHLYFYWYRQILGQKVEFLVSFYNNEISEKSEIFDDQFSVERPDGSNFTLKIRSTKLEDSAMYFCASGDSLGLASSYNEQFFGPGTRLTVL.

There are a few counts of this clonotype. The V and J genes are TRBV7-3 and TRBJ2-2; 7 bases align to TRBD2. V shed 5 bases, J shed 2 bases, and the junction held 8 bases outside the gene matches. The CDR3 has 16 residues. Germline assignment: CDR1 SGHTA and CDR2 FQGTGA. The CDR3 loop is CASSPLASGNTGELFF. The CDR3 coding sequence is TGTGCCAGCAGCCCCCTGGCTAGCGGTAACACCGGGGAGCTGTTTTTT.